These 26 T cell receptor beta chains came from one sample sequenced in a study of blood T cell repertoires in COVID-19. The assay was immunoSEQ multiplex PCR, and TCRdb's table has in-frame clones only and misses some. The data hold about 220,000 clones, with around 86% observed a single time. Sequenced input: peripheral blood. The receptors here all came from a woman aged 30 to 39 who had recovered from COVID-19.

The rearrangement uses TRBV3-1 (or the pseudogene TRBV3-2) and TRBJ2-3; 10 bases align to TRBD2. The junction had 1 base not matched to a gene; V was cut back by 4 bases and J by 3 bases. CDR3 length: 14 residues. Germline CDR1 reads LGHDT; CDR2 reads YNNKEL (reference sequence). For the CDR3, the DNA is TGTGCCAGCAGCCTGACTAGCGGGACAGATACGCAGTATTTT. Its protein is CASSLTSGTDTQYF.

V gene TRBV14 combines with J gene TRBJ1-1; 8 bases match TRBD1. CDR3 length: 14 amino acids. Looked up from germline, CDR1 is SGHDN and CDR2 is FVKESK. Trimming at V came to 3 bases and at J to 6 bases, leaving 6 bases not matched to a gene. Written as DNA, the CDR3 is TGTGCCAGCAGCCACCGACAGGGGTGGCCTGAAGCTTTCTTT. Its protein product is CASSHRQGWPEAFF.

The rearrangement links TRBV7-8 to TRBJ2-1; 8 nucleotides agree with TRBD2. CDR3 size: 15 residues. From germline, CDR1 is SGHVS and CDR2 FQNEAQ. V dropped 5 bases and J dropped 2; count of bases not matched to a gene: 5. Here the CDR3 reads CASSTGGAPYNEQFF. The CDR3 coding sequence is TGTGCCAGCAGCACCGGGGGGGCCCCCTACAATGAGCAGTTCTTC.

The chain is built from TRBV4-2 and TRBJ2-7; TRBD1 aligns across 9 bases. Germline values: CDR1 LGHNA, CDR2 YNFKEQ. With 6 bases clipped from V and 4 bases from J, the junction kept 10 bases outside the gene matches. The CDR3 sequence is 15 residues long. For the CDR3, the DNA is TGTGCCAGCAGTCAGACCGGGACAGGGCTGTACGAGCAGTACTTC. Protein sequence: CASSQTGTGLYEQYF.

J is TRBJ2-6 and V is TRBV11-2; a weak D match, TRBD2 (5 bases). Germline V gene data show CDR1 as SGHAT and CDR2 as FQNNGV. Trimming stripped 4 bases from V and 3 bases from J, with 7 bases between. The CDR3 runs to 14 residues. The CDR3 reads CASSYRGGANVLTF. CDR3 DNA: TGTGCCAGCAGCTACCGGGGTGGGGCCAACGTCCTGACTTTC.

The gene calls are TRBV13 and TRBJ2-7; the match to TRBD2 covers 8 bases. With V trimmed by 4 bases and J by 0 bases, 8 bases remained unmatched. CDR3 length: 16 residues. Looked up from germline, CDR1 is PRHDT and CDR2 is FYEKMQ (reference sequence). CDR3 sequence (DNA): TGTGCCAGCAGCTCCCGAGCGGGGGCGAGCTCCTACGAGCAGTACTTC. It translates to CASSSRAGASSYEQYF.

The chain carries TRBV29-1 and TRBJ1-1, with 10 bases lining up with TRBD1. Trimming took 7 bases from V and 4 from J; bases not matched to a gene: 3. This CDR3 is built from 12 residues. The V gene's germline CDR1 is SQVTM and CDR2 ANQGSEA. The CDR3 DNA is TGCAGCGGCGACAGGGGGCGCACTGAAGCTTTCTTT. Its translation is CSGDRGRTEAFF.

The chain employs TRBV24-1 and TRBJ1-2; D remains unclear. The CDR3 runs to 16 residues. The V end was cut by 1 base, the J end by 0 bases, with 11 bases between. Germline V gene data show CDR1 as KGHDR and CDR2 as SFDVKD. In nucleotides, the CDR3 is TGTGCCACCAGTGATTTCGGAGTGACGGCTAACTATGGCTACACCTTC. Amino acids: CATSDFGVTANYGYTF.

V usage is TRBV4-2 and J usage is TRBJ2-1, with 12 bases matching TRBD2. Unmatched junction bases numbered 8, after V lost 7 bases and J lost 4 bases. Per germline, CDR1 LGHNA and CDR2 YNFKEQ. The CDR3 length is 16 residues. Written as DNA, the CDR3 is TGTGCCAGCACCCCGACTAGCGGGGGACCGTACAATGAGCAGTTCTTC. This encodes CASTPTSGGPYNEQFF.

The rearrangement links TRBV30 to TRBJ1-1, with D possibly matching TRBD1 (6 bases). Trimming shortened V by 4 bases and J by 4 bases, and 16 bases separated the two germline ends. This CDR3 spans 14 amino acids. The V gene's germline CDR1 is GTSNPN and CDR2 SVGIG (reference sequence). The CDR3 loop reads CAWKFTGHLTEAFF. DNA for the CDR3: TGTGCCTGGAAATTTACAGGGCATCTCACTGAAGCTTTCTTT.

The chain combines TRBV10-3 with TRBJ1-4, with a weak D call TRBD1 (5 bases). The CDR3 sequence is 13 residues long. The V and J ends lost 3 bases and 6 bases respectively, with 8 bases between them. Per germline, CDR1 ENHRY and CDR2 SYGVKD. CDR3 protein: CAISDRVDEKLFF. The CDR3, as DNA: TGTGCCATCAGTGACAGGGTAGATGAAAAACTGTTTTTT.

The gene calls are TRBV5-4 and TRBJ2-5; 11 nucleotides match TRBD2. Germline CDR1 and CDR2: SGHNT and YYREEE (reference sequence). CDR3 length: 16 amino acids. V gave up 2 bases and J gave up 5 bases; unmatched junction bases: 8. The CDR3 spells CASSFRVAGGRETQYF. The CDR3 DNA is TGTGCCAGCAGCTTCCGGGTAGCGGGGGGGAGGGAGACCCAGTACTTC.

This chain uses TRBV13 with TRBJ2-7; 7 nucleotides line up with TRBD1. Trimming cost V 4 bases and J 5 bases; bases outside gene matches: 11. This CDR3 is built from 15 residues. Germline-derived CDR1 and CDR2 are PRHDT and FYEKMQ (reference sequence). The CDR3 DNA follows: TGTGCCAGCAGCTCGCCCCCGACAGGGATCCACGAGCAGTACTTC. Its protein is CASSSPPTGIHEQYF.

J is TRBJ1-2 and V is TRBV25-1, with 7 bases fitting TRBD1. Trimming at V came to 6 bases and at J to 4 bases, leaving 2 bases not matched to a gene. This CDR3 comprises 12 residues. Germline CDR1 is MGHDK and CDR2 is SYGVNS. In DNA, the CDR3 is TGTGCCAGCAGACAGGGGCTCTATGGCTACACCTTC. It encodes CASRQGLYGYTF.

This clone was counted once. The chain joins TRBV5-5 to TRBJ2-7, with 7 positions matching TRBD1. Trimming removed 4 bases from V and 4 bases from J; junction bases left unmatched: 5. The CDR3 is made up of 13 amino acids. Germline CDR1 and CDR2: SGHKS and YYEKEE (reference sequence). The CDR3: CASSITTGYEQYF. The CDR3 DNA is TGTGCCAGCAGCATCACGACAGGGTACGAGCAGTACTTC.

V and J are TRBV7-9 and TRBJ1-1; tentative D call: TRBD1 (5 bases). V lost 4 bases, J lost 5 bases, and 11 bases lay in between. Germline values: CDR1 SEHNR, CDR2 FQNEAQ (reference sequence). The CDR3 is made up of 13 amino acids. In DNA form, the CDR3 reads TGTGCCAGCAGCTACCGTGGGGCAACTGAAGCTTTCTTT. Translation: CASSYRGATEAFF.

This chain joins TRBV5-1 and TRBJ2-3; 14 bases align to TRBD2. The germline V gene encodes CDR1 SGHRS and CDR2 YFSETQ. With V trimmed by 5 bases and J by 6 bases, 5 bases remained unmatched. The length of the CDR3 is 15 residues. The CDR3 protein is CASRQTSGGADTQYF. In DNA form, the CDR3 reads TGCGCCAGCAGACAGACTAGCGGGGGGGCGGATACGCAGTATTTT.

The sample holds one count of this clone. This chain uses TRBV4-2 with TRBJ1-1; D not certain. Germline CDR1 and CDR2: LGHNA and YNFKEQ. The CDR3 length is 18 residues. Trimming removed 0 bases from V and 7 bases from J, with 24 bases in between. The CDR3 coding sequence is TGTGCCAGCAGCCAAGATACCAAGACCCAGGCAGGCGTGTTTGAAGCTTTCTTT. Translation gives CASSQDTKTQAGVFEAFF.

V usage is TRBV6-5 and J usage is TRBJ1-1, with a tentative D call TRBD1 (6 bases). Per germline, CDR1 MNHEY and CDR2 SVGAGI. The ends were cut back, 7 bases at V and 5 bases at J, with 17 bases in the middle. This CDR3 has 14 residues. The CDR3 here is CASMAGQRGTEAFF. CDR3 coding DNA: TGTGCCAGCATGGCAGGACAGCGGGGAACTGAAGCTTTCTTT.

The CDR3 sequence is CASSKGFYGYTF. In DNA, the CDR3 is TGTGCCAGTAGTAAGGGGTTCTATGGCTACACCTTC. This chain uses TRBV19 with TRBJ1-2; D might be TRBD1 (5 bases). This CDR3 has 12 residues. The germline gives CDR1 LNHDA, CDR2 SQIVND (reference sequence). V was trimmed by 4 bases and J by 4 bases, leaving 7 bases between them. The full variable domain, rest sourced from reference TRBV19 and TRBJ1-2, is DGGITQSPKYLFRKEGQNVTLSCEQNLNHDAMYWYRQDPGQGLRLIYYSQIVNDFQKGDIAEGYSVSREKKESFPLTVTSAQKNPTAFYLCASSKGFYGYTFGSGTRLTVV.

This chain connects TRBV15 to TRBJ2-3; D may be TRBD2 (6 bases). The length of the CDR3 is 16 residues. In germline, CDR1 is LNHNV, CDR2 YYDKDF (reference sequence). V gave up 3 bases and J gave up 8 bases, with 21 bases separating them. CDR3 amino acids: CATSRALKTGVPTQYF. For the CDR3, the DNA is TGTGCCACCAGCAGGGCCCTCAAAACGGGGGTCCCTACGCAGTATTTT.

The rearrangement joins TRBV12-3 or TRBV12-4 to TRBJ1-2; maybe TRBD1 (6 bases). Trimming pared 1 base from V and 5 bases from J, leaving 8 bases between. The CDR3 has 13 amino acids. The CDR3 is CASSLDQGYGYTF. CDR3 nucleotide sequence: TGTGCCAGCAGTTTAGATCAGGGGTATGGCTACACCTTC.

CDR3 sequence (DNA): TGCGCCAGCAGCTTGGCGCTTCCGGGACAGGGGAACACCGGGGAGCTGTTTTTT. Amino acids: CASSLALPGQGNTGELFF. The V gene is TRBV5-1, the J gene TRBJ2-2, with 9 nucleotides matching TRBD1. The V segment lost 0 bases and the J segment 1 base; nucleotides outside the gene matches: 7. Looked up from germline, CDR1 is SGHRS and CDR2 is YFSETQ. The CDR3 length is 18 residues.

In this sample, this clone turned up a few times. The CDR3 here is CASSLRPGGFTEAFF. For the CDR3, the DNA is TGTGCCAGCAGCTTAAGGCCAGGGGGGTTCACTGAAGCTTTCTTT. The chain carries TRBV7-3 and TRBJ1-1; 7 bases match TRBD1. The V gene's germline CDR1 is SGHTA and CDR2 FQGTGA. The CDR3 spans 15 residues. Germline trimming cut 1 base from V and 4 bases from J; bases unmatched to any gene: 6.

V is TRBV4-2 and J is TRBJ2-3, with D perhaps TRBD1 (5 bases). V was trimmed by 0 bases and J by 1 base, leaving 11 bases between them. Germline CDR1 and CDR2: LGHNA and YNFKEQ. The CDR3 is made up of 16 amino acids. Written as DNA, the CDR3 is TGTGCCAGCAGCCAAGATCAGGGTTTAGGCACAGATACGCAGTATTTT. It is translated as CASSQDQGLGTDTQYF.

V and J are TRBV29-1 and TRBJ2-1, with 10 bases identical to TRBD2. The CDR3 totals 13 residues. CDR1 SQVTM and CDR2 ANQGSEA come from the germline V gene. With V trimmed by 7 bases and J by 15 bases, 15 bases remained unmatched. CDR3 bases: TGCAGCGCCGGGGGCCTAGCGGGGGCCCAGGGGTTCTTC. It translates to CSAGGLAGAQGFF.